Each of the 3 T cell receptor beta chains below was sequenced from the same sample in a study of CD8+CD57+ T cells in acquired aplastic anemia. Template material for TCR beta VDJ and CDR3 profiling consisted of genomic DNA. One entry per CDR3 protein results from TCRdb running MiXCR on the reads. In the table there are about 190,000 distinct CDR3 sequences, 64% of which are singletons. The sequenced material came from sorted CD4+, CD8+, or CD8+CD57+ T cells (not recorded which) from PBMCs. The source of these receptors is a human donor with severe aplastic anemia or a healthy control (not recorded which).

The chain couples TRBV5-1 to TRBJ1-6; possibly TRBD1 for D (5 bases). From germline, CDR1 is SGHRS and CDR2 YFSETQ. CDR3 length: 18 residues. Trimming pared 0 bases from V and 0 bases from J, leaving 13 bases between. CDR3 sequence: CASSLAWGSSSYNSPLHF. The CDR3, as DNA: TGCGCCAGCAGCTTGGCCTGGGGGTCAAGCTCCTATAATTCACCCCTCCACTTT.

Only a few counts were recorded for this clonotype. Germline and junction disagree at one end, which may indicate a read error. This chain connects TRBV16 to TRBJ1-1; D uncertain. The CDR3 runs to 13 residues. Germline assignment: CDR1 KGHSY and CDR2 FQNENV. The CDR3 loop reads CASTQPRSTETFF. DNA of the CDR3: TGTGCCAGCACCCAACCCCGGTCCACTGAAACTTTCTTT.

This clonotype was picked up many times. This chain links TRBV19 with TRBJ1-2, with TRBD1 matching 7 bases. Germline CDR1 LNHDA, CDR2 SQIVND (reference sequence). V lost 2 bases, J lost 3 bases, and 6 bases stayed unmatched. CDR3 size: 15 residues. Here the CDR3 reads CASSILGGADYGYTF. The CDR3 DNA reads TGTGCCAGTAGTATACTAGGGGGCGCCGACTATGGCTACACCTTC. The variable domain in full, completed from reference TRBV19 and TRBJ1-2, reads DGGITQSPKYLFRKEGQNVTLSCEQNLNHDAMYWYRQDPGQGLRLIYYSQIVNDFQKGDIAEGYSVSREKKESFPLTVTSAQKNPTAFYLCASSILGGADYGYTFGSGTRLTVV.